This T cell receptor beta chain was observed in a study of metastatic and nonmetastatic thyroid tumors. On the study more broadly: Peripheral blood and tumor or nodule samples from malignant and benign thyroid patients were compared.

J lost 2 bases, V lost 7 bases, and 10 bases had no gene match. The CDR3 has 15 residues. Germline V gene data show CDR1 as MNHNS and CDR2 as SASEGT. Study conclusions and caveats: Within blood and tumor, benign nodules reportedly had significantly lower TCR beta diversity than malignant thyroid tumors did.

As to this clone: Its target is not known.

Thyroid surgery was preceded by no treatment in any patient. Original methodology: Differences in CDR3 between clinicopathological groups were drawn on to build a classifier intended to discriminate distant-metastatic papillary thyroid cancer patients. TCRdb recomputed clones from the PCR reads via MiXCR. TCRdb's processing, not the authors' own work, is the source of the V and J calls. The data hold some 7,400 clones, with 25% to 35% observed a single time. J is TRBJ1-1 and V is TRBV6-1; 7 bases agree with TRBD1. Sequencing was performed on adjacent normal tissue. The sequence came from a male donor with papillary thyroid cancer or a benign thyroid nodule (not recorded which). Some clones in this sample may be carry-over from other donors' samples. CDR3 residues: CASIDVGGRNTEAFF. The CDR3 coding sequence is TGTGCCAGCATCGATGTAGGGGGCCGTAACACTGAAGCTTTCTTT.